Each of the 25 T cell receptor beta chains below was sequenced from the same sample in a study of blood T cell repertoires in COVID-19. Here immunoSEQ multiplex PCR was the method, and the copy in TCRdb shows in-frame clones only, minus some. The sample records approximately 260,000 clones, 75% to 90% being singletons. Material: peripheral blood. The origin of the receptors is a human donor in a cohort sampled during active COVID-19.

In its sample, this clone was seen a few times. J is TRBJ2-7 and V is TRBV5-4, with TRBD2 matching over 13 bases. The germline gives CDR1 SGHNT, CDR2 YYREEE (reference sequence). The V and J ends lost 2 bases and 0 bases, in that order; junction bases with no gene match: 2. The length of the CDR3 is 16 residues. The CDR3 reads CASSLGTSGTSYEQYF. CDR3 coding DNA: TGTGCCAGCAGCTTAGGGACTAGCGGGACCTCCTACGAGCAGTACTTC.

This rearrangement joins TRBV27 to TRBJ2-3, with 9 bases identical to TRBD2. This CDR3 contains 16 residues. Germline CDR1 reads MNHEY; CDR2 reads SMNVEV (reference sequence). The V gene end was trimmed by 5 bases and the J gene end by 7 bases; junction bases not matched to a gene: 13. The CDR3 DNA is TGTGCCAGCAGTCTTTCCGGTAGCGGGGGCAGGCATACGCAGTATTTT. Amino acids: CASSLSGSGGRHTQYF.

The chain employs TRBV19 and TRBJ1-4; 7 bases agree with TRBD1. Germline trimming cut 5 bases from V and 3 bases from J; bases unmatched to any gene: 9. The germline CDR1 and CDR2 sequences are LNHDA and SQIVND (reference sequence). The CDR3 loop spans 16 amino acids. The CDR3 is CASSPGQIFPNEKLFF. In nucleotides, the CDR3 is TGTGCCAGTAGTCCGGGACAGATTTTTCCTAATGAAAAACTGTTTTTT.

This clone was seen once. The CDR3 here is CASSWGQGGDTQYF. As DNA, the CDR3 is TGTGCCAGCAGTTGGGGACAGGGAGGAGATACGCAGTATTTT. The V gene is TRBV6-2 or TRBV6-3, the J gene TRBJ2-3, with 9 bases matching TRBD1. Germline CDR1 MNHEY, CDR2 SVGEGT. V trimming: 4 bases; J trimming: 5 bases; junction bases outside the gene matches: 4. The CDR3 loop spans 14 amino acids.

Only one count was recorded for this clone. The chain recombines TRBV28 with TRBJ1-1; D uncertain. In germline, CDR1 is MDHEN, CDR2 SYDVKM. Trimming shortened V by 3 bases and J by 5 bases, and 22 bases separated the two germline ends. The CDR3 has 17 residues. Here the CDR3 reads CASSFRLSRGIGTEAFF. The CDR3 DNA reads TGTGCCAGCAGTTTCAGACTCAGCCGGGGTATCGGAACTGAAGCTTTCTTT.

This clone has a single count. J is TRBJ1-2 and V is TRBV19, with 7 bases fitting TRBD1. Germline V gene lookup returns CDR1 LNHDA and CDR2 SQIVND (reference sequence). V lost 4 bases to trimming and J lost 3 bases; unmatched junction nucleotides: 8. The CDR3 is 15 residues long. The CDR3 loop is CASSTLAGTDYGYTF. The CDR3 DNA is TGTGCCAGTAGTACTCTAGCCGGGACAGACTATGGCTACACCTTC.

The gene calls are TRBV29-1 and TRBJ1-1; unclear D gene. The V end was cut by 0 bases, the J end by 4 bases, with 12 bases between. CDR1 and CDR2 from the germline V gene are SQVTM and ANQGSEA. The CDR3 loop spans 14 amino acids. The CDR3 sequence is CSVEESMGSTEAFF. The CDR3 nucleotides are TGCAGCGTTGAAGAATCCATGGGGAGCACTGAAGCTTTCTTT.

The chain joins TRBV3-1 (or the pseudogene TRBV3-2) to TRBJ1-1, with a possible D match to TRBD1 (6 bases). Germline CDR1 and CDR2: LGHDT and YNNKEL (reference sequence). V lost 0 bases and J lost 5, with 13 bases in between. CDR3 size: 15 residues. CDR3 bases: TGTGCCAGCAGCCAAGACTGGGGGGGCCCAACTGAAGCTTTCTTT. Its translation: CASSQDWGGPTEAFF.

The CDR3 region is CATSSYEDRGETQYF. DNA for the CDR3: TGTGCCACCAGCAGCTACGAGGACAGAGGAGAGACCCAGTACTTC. The chain couples TRBV15 to TRBJ2-5, with TRBD1 as a possible D gene (6 bases). CDR3 length: 15 amino acids. Trimming left V 3 bases short and J 4 bases short, with 15 bases between. CDR1 and CDR2 from the germline V gene are LNHNV and YYDKDF (reference sequence).

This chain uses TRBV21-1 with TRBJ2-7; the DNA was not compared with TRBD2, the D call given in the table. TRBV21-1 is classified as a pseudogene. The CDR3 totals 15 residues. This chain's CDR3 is CASSVGLAGVYEQYF. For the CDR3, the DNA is TGTGCCAGCAGCGTGGGACTAGCGGGAGTCTACGAGCAGTACTTC.

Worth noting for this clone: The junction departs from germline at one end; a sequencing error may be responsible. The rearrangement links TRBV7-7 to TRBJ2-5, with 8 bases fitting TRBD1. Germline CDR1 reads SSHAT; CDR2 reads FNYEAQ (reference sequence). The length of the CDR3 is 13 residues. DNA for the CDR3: TGTGCTAGCAGCTTAAACAGGGGGGAGACCCAGTACTTC. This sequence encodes CASSLNRGETQYF.

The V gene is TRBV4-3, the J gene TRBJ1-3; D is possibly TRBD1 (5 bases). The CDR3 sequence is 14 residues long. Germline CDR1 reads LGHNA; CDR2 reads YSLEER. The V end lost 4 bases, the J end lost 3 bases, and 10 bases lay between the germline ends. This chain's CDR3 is CASSRGDGGNTIYF. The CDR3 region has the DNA TGCGCCAGCAGCCGGGGGGATGGTGGAAACACCATATATTTT.

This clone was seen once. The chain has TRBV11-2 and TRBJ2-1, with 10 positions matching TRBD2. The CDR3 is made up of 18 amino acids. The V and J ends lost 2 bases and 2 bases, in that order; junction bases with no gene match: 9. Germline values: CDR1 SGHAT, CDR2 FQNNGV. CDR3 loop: CASSLRAGGPSTYNEQFF. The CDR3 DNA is TGTGCCAGCAGCTTAAGAGCGGGAGGGCCTTCGACCTACAATGAGCAGTTCTTC.

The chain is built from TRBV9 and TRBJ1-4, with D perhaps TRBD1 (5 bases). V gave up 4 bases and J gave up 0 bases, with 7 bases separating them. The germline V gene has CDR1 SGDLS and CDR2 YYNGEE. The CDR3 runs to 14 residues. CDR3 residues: CASSTRATNEKLFF. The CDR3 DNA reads TGTGCCAGCAGCACCAGGGCAACTAATGAAAAACTGTTTTTT.

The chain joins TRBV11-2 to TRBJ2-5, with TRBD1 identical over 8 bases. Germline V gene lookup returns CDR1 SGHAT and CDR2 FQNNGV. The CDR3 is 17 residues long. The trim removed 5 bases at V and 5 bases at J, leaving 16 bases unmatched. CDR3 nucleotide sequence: TGTGCCAGCAGCCGCCACCCACCAGGGGGCCTAGGGGAGACCCAGTACTTC. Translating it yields CASSRHPPGGLGETQYF. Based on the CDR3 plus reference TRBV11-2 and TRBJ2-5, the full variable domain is EAGVAQSPRYKIIEKRQSVAFWCNPISGHATLYWYQQILGQGPKLLIQFQNNGVVDDSQLPKDRFSAERLKGVDSTLKIQPAKLEDSAVYLCASSRHPPGGLGETQYFGPGTRLLVL.

CDR3 coding DNA: TGTGCCAGCAGTTTCTCCCCGGGGTCTGCTGGAAACACCATATATTTT. Translated, it gives CASSFSPGSAGNTIYF. The chain joins TRBV27 to TRBJ1-3; no clear D gene. CDR1 is MNHEY, CDR2 SMNVEV, per germline (reference sequence). This CDR3 is 16 amino acids long. Between the trimmed V and J ends, which lost 3 bases and 2 bases, there was a span of 14 bases.

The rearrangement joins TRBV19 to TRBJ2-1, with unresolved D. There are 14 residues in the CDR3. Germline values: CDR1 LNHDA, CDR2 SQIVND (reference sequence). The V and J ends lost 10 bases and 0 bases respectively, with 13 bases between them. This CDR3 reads CATYSTDSYNEQFF. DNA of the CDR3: TGTGCCACATACTCCACAGACTCCTACAATGAGCAGTTCTTC.

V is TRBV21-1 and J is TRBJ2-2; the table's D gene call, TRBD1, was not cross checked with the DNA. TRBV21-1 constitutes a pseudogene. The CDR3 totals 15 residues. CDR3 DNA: TGTGCCAGCAGCAATCCCAGGCCGAACACCGGGGAGCTGTTTTTT. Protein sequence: CASSNPRPNTGELFF.

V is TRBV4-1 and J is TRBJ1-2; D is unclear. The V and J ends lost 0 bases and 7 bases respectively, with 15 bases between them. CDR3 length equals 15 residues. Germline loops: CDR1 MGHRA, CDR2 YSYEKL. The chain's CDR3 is CASSQDGQVRSGYTF. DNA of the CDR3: TGCGCCAGCAGCCAAGATGGTCAGGTCAGAAGTGGCTACACCTTC.

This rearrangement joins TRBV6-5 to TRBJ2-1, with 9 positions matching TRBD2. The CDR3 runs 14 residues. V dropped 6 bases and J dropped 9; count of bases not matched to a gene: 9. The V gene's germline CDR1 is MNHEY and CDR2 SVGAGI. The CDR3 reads CASRWASGKSEQFF. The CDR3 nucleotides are TGTGCCAGCAGGTGGGCTAGCGGGAAGAGTGAGCAGTTCTTC.

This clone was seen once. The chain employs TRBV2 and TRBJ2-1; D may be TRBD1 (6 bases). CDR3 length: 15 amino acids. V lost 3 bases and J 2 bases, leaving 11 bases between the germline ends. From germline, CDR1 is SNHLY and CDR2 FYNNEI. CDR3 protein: CASSDRDTAYNEQFF. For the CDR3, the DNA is TGTGCCAGCAGTGATAGGGACACAGCCTACAATGAGCAGTTCTTC.

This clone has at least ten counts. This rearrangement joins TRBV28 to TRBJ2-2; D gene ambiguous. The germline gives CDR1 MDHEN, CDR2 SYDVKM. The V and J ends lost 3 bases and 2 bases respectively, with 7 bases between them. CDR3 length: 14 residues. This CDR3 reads CASSFHSNTGELFF. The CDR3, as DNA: TGTGCCAGCAGTTTCCACTCAAACACCGGGGAGCTGTTTTTT.

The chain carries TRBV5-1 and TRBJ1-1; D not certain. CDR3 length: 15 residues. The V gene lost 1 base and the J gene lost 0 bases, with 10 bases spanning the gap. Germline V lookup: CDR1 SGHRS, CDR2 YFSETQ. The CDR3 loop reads CASSLSAAMNTEAFF. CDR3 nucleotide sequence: TGCGCCAGCAGCTTGTCGGCAGCGATGAACACTGAAGCTTTCTTT.

The CDR3 DNA is TGTGCCAGCAGCCAAGGGACATACAATGAGCAGTTCTTC. Its protein product is CASSQGTYNEQFF. The chain employs TRBV11-2 and TRBJ2-1, with D possibly being TRBD1 (6 bases). Germline V lookup: CDR1 SGHAT, CDR2 FQNNGV. With 5 bases removed from V and 4 bases from J, the gap between germline ends came to 9 bases. The CDR3 contains 13 residues.

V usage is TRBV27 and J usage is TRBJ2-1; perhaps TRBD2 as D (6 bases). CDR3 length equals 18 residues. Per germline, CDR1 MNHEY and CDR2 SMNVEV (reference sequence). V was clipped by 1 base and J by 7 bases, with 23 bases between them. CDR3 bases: TGTGCCAGCAGTTTATTGGCTAGCGACCCGACCCGGTGGAATGAGCAGTTCTTC. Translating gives CASSLLASDPTRWNEQFF.